A selection of T cell receptor beta chains follows, all from one sample in a study of patients and donors after allogeneic stem cell transplantation. From the RT-PCR reads, TCRdb called clonotypes with MiXCR, one entry per CDR3 protein. The sample gives over 150,000 distinct CDR3 sequences, approximately 28% of which show up once; 3.2% is in the top ten. The specimen was blood, either unsorted or a sorted T cell fraction (not recorded which). The source is a human donor who was either an allogeneic HSCT recipient or a stem cell or donor lymphocyte infusion donor (not recorded which). It is not recorded whose cells these are; they may come from a transplant donor. Each CDR3 is given with its conserved first and last residue. A D gene is named only where the DNA matches it firmly. Only some rows state a clone size, as once, few, many or a class for expanded clones.

clone_size j_call d_call v_call cdr3_nt cdr3_aa
few TRBJ1-1 - TRBV9 TGTGCCAGCAGCTTGTCGGGGGGACCTTGGACTGAAGCTTTCTTT CASSLSGGPWTEAFF
few TRBJ2-7 TRBD2 TRBV4-2 TGTGCCAGCAGCCCCAGGACTAGCGGGGGTTTCAGCTCCTACGAGCAGTACTTC CASSPRTSGGFSSYEQYF
many TRBJ1-5 TRBD1 TRBV25-1 TGTGCCAGCAGTGAATCGTCCGGGACAGGGAATCAGCCCCAGCATTTT CASSESSGTGNQPQHF
few TRBJ1-4 - TRBV5-1 TGCGCCAGCAGCAGGGACGGCCGAAATGAAAAACTGTTTTTT CASSRDGRNEKLFF
- TRBJ1-5 TRBD1 TRBV12-5 TGTGCTAGTGGTTTGGGACAGGGGGGGCGCCAGCATTTT CASGLGQGGRQHF
few TRBJ2-7 TRBD1 TRBV19 TGTGCCAGTAGTATCTACAGGGGCTACGAGCAGTACTTC CASSIYRGYEQYF
- TRBJ2-3 TRBD2 TRBV3-1 TGTGCCAGCAGCCAACTCCCCGCCGCGGGAGAGGGAACAGATACGCAGTATTTT CASSQLPAAGEGTDTQYF
- TRBJ1-5 TRBD1 TRBV5-1 TGCGCCAGCAGCTCCGGACAGGGAGAGAAGCCCCAGCATTTT CASSSGQGEKPQHF
- TRBJ2-3 TRBD2 TRBV7-9 TGTGCCAGCAGCCCCGCCCTAGCGGGATGGATCGCAGATACGCAGTATTTT CASSPALAGWIADTQYF
- TRBJ2-2 - TRBV12-3/TRBV12-4 TGTGCCAGCAGTTTTAGTGGTAGTTCGCGTGAGGAGCTGTTTTTT CASSFSGSSREELFF
few TRBJ1-6 - TRBV7-2 TGTGCCAGCAGCTTTCGACACTCCTATAATTCACCCCTCCACTTT CASSFRHSYNSPLHF
few TRBJ1-1 TRBD1 TRBV28 TGTGCCAGCAGTCACAGGGGGATGAACACTGAAGCTTTCTTT CASSHRGMNTEAFF
- TRBJ2-1 - TRBV6-2/TRBV6-3 TGTGCCAGCATGAGACCGGATGGCAATGAGCAGTTCTTC CASMRPDGNEQFF
few TRBJ1-1 - TRBV5-5 TGTGCCAGCAGCTTGGGGCTGGAAGCTTTCTTT CASSLGLEAFF
- TRBJ2-7 - TRBV7-6 TGTGCCAGCAGCTCCACAGGGATATGCTACGAGCAGTACTTC CASSSTGICYEQYF
- TRBJ2-1 - TRBV27 TGTGCCAGCAGTTTTGGGCTCGCCCCCAATGAGCAGTTCTTC CASSFGLAPNEQFF
- TRBJ1-2 - TRBV25-1 TGTGCCAGCAGTGAAGGTCACCGCTATGGCTACACCTTC CASSEGHRYGYTF
- TRBJ1-5 - TRBV28 TGTGCCAGCAGTTTGGGGACGGTGTCGTACAGGGATCAGCCCCAGCATTTT CASSLGTVSYRDQPQHF
- TRBJ1-1 - TRBV11-1 TGTGCCAGCAGCCTCCGGACCCTTTCGAACACTGAAGCTTTCTTT CASSLRTLSNTEAFF
- TRBJ1-2 TRBD1 TRBV5-6 TGTGCCAGCAGCTTCGGACAGGGAGATGGCTACACCTTC CASSFGQGDGYTF
- TRBJ1-5 - TRBV4-3 TGCGCCAGCAGCCAAGATTGGGGGCGGCAGCCCCAGCATTTT CASSQDWGRQPQHF
many TRBJ1-1 - TRBV6-5 TGTGCCAGCAGGTCCCCGGGCCGGGGACCGAACACTGAAGCTTTCTTT CASRSPGRGPNTEAFF
- TRBJ2-3 - TRBV7-6 TGTGCCAGCAGCCTACGGGGCACTAGCTTCACAGATACGCAGTATTTT CASSLRGTSFTDTQYF
few TRBJ1-2 - TRBV6-2/TRBV6-3 TGTGCCGTTTCCCTTGGACAGAACTATGGCTACACCTTC CAVSLGQNYGYTF
- TRBJ2-1 TRBD2 TRBV3-1 TGTGCCAGCAGCCAACTAGCGGGTTCCTACAATGAGCAGTTCTTC CASSQLAGSYNEQFF
few TRBJ1-2 TRBD1 TRBV12-3/TRBV12-4 TGTGCCAGCACCCTGGACAGGGAAGATGGGTATGGCTACACCTTC CASTLDREDGYGYTF
few TRBJ2-1 TRBD2 TRBV12-3/TRBV12-4 TGTGCCAGCAGTTTAGCAGGCGCGGGGGAATACAATGAGCAGTTCTTC CASSLAGAGEYNEQFF
once TRBJ2-1 TRBD2 TRBV6-7 TGTGCCAGCAGTTACTCGAGGGGACTAGCGGGAGTTGTTGAGCAGTTCTTC CASSYSRGLAGVVEQFF
few TRBJ2-3 TRBD2 TRBV6-5 TGTGCCAGCAGTTACTGGGCGGGAGCCGCAGATACGCAGTATTTT CASSYWAGAADTQYF
few TRBJ1-1 TRBD1 TRBV28 TGTGCCAGCATTCGGACAGGGGGACAAGCTTTCTTT CASIRTGGQAFF
- TRBJ1-6 TRBD1 TRBV5-1 TGCGCCAGCAGCTTGCTCGGACAGGGGAGGAATTCACCCCTCCACTTT CASSLLGQGRNSPLHF